The rows below give T cell receptor beta chains drawn from one sample of a study of post-analysis software for immune sequencing data. TCRdb redid the calling of the PCR reads with MiXCR, one entry per CDR3 protein. The profile shows fewer than 850,000 distinct CDR3 sequences, around 27% of them singletons. Sequences were obtained from blood. Receptors were obtained from a girl under 18 with multiple sclerosis. Both conserved end residues are part of each CDR3. Each record gives: CDR3 DNA, CDR3 protein, V gene, clone size, D gene, J gene. The D gene is left open where the match is weak. Part of the rows lack a size; the others show once, few, many or a class for expanded clones.

CDR3nt: TGTGCCAGCAGCGCCCGGTCTGGGGGTCTAATTTACAATGAGCAGTTCTTC; CDR3aa: CASSARSGGLIYNEQFF; v_gene: TRBV5-5; abundance: few; d_gene: -; j_gene: TRBJ2-1
CDR3nt: TGCAGCGTTGTCGGGACAGTCTATGGCTACACCTTC; CDR3aa: CSVVGTVYGYTF; v_gene: TRBV29-1; abundance: few; d_gene: TRBD1; j_gene: TRBJ1-2
CDR3nt: TGCGACAGCAGCTTAGACAGGCCGAGTTCCTACGAGCAGTACTTC; CDR3aa: CDSSLDRPSSYEQYF; v_gene: TRBV5-1; abundance: -; d_gene: -; j_gene: TRBJ2-7
CDR3nt: TGCGCCAGCAGCTACGGAGGACAGTACGAGCAGTACTTC; CDR3aa: CASSYGGQYEQYF; v_gene: TRBV5-1; abundance: few; d_gene: -; j_gene: TRBJ2-7
CDR3nt: TGCAGCGTTGCCGGACAGAGTGCCACTGAAGCTTTCTTT; CDR3aa: CSVAGQSATEAFF; v_gene: TRBV29-1; abundance: few; d_gene: -; j_gene: TRBJ1-1
CDR3nt: TGTGCCAGCAGGGACCGCTCTGGAAACACCATATATTTT; CDR3aa: CASRDRSGNTIYF; v_gene: TRBV6-5; abundance: -; d_gene: -; j_gene: TRBJ1-3
CDR3nt: TGTGCCAGCAGTGCCACAGGGAACTACGAGCAGTACTTC; CDR3aa: CASSATGNYEQYF; v_gene: TRBV6-1; abundance: -; d_gene: -; j_gene: TRBJ2-7
CDR3nt: TGTGCCAGCAGTTTATCAGGGAATCCAGATACGCAGTATTTT; CDR3aa: CASSLSGNPDTQYF; v_gene: TRBV27; abundance: few; d_gene: -; j_gene: TRBJ2-3
CDR3nt: TGTGCCAGCAGCTTGGGGTGGGGACGGACCGAGGCGTTCTTC; CDR3aa: CASSLGWGRTEAFF; v_gene: TRBV7-2; abundance: few; d_gene: -; j_gene: TRBJ2-1
CDR3nt: TGTGCCAGCAGGTTGGTCGCAGGCGTCTCCTACAATGAGCAGTTCTTC; CDR3aa: CASRLVAGVSYNEQFF; v_gene: TRBV2; abundance: few; d_gene: -; j_gene: TRBJ2-1
CDR3nt: TGCAGTGCCCAAACAGGGAAGGGGGATACTGAAGCTTTCTTT; CDR3aa: CSAQTGKGDTEAFF; v_gene: TRBV20-1; abundance: many; d_gene: -; j_gene: TRBJ1-1
CDR3nt: TGTGCCAGCAGCGTAGCCTTAGGCGGGGGCACTGAAGCTTTCTTT; CDR3aa: CASSVALGGGTEAFF; v_gene: TRBV9; abundance: few; d_gene: -; j_gene: TRBJ1-1
CDR3nt: TGCGCCAGCAGCCAAGATCCGGCGGTCAGCGATAATTACGATGAGCAGTTCTTC; CDR3aa: CASSQDPAVSDNYDEQFF; v_gene: TRBV4-3; abundance: few; d_gene: -; j_gene: TRBJ2-1
CDR3nt: TGTGCCAGCAGCTCCGTCTCTAGCGGGAGAAAGTTTAGTTCGGAGACCCAGTACTTC; CDR3aa: CASSSVSSGRKFSSETQYF; v_gene: TRBV7-9; abundance: -; d_gene: TRBD2; j_gene: TRBJ2-5
CDR3nt: TGTGCCAGCAGGATACAGGGGTGGCGGAACGAGCAGTACTTC; CDR3aa: CASRIQGWRNEQYF; v_gene: TRBV6-5; abundance: few; d_gene: TRBD1; j_gene: TRBJ2-7
CDR3nt: TGCAGCGTTGAAGAGGGACGAGCGGGCTCCTACAATGAGCAGTTCTTC; CDR3aa: CSVEEGRAGSYNEQFF; v_gene: TRBV29-1; abundance: few; d_gene: -; j_gene: TRBJ2-1
CDR3nt: TGTGCCAGCAGTTACCGCGGGACTAGCGGGTGGAGCTCCTACAATGAGCAGTTCTTC; CDR3aa: CASSYRGTSGWSSYNEQFF; v_gene: TRBV6-5; abundance: few; d_gene: TRBD2; j_gene: TRBJ2-1
CDR3nt: TGCAGTGCTAGAGATTGGGGACTAGCGGGAGAATTATCCTACAATGAGCAGTTCTTC; CDR3aa: CSARDWGLAGELSYNEQFF; v_gene: TRBV20-1; abundance: few; d_gene: TRBD2; j_gene: TRBJ2-1
CDR3nt: TGCGGGTCCGGCGGGAGGGCCAGGGATACGCAGTATTTT; CDR3aa: CGSGGRARDTQYF; v_gene: TRBV11-2; abundance: -; d_gene: TRBD2; j_gene: TRBJ2-3
CDR3nt: TGTGCCAGCAATCCGACGGGTTACACTGAAGCTTTCTTT; CDR3aa: CASNPTGYTEAFF; v_gene: TRBV12-3/TRBV12-4; abundance: -; d_gene: -; j_gene: TRBJ1-1
CDR3nt: TGTGCCAGCAGTGACGAGACTAGCGGGCGATTTTCAGGGCAGTTCTTC; CDR3aa: CASSDETSGRFSGQFF; v_gene: TRBV25-1; abundance: -; d_gene: TRBD2; j_gene: TRBJ2-1
CDR3nt: TGTGCCAGCAGTCAACAGGGGGGTTACTATGGCTACACCTTC; CDR3aa: CASSQQGGYYGYTF; v_gene: TRBV28; abundance: few; d_gene: TRBD1; j_gene: TRBJ1-2
CDR3nt: TGTGCCAGCAGCGCGCCAGTGGGACCGTCGAAGACCCAGTACTTC; CDR3aa: CASSAPVGPSKTQYF; v_gene: TRBV7-2; abundance: few; d_gene: -; j_gene: TRBJ2-5
CDR3nt: TGTGCCAGCTCACCACCGGCCGGGGAAAATCAGCCCCAGCATTTT; CDR3aa: CASSPPAGENQPQHF; v_gene: TRBV18; abundance: -; d_gene: -; j_gene: TRBJ1-5
CDR3nt: TGTGCCAGCAAAATGACAGGGAACTCTGGAAACACCATATATTTT; CDR3aa: CASKMTGNSGNTIYF; v_gene: TRBV6-5; abundance: -; d_gene: TRBD1; j_gene: TRBJ1-3
CDR3nt: TGTGCTAGTGGTTTGGAACGGACTGGGGCTAGCGGGAGTCCTGATGAGCAGTACTTC; CDR3aa: CASGLERTGASGSPDEQYF; v_gene: TRBV12-5; abundance: -; d_gene: TRBD2; j_gene: TRBJ2-7
CDR3nt: TGCAGCGTAGCCCCCACGGGAGAGGATCAGCCCCAGCATTTT; CDR3aa: CSVAPTGEDQPQHF; v_gene: TRBV29-1; abundance: -; d_gene: -; j_gene: TRBJ1-5
CDR3nt: TGTGCCAGCACCCATAGCGGGGGTGAGCAGTTCTTC; CDR3aa: CASTHSGGEQFF; v_gene: TRBV27; abundance: few; d_gene: TRBD2; j_gene: TRBJ2-1
CDR3nt: TGTGCCAGCAGTGAAGCGCTTGCCGCCTATAGCAATCAGCCCCAGCATTTT; CDR3aa: CASSEALAAYSNQPQHF; v_gene: TRBV2; abundance: few; d_gene: -; j_gene: TRBJ1-5
CDR3nt: TGCAGTGCTGCCCCGACTAGCGGTACATACTACGAGCAGTACTTC; CDR3aa: CSAAPTSGTYYEQYF; v_gene: TRBV20-1; abundance: many; d_gene: TRBD2; j_gene: TRBJ2-7
CDR3nt: TGTGCCAGCAGCTTAGGTGGAAGGGCCTATAATTCACCCCTCCACTTT; CDR3aa: CASSLGGRAYNSPLHF; v_gene: TRBV11-2; abundance: -; d_gene: -; j_gene: TRBJ1-6